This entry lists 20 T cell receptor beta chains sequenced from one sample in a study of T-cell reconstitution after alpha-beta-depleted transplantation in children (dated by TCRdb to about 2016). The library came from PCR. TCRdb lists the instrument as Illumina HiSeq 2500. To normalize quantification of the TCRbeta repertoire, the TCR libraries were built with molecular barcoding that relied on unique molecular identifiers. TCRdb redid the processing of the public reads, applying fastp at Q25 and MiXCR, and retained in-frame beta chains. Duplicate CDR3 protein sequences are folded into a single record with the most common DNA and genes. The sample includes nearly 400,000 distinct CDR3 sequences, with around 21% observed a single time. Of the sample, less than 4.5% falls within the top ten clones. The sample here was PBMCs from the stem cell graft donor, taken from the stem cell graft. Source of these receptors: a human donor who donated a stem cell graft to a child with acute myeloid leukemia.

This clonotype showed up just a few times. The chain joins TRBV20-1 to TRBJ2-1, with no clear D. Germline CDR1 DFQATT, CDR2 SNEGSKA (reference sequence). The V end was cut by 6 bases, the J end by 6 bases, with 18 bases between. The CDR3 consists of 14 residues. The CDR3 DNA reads TGCAGTGCCAGGAGTGGAATAGTTGTCAATGAGCAGTTCTTC. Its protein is CSARSGIVVNEQFF.

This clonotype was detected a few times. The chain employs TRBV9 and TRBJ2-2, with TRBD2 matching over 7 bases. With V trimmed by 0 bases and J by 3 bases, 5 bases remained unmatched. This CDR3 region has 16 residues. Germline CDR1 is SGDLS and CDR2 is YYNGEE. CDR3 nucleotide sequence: TGTGCCAGCAGCGTAGTGGGCGGGAGCGACACCGGGGAGCTGTTTTTT. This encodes CASSVVGGSDTGELFF.

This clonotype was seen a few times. The CDR3 protein is CASSLWVGLAGEEQYF. The CDR3 nucleotides are TGTGCCAGCAGTTTATGGGTGGGACTAGCGGGAGAAGAGCAGTACTTC. The rearrangement joins TRBV12-3 or TRBV12-4 to TRBJ2-7; 14 bases align to TRBD2. This CDR3 is built from 16 residues. Trimming at V came to 2 bases and at J to 7 bases, leaving 7 bases not matched to a gene.

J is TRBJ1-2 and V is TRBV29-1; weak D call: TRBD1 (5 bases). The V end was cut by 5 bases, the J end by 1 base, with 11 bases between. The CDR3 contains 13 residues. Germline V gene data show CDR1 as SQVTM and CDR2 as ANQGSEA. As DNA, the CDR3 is TGCAGCGTTAGTCCTGACAGTAACTATGGCTACACCTTC. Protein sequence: CSVSPDSNYGYTF.

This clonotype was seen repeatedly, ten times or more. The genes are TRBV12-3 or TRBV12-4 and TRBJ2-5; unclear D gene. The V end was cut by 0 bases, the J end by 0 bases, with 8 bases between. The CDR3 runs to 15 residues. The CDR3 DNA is TGTGCCAGCAGTTTAGCGGTACTGTACCAAGAGACCCAGTACTTC. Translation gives CASSLAVLYQETQYF.

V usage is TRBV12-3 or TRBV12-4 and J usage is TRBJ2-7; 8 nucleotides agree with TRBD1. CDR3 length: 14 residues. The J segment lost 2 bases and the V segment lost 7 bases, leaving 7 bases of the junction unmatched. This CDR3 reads CASTLTGAAYEQYF. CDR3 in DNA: TGTGCCAGCACCCTGACAGGGGCTGCCTACGAGCAGTACTTC.

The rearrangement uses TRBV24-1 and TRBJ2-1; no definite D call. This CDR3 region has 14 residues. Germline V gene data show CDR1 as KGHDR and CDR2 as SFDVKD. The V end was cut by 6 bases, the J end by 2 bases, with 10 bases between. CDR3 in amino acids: CATSPDVPYNEQFF. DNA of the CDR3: TGTGCCACCAGTCCCGACGTACCCTACAATGAGCAGTTCTTC.

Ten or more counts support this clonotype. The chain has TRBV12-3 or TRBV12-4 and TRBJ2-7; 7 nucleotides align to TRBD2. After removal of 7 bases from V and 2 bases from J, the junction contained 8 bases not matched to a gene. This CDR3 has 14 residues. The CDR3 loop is CASTLSGFAYEQYF. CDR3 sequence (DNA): TGTGCCAGCACTCTTAGCGGGTTCGCCTACGAGCAGTACTTC.

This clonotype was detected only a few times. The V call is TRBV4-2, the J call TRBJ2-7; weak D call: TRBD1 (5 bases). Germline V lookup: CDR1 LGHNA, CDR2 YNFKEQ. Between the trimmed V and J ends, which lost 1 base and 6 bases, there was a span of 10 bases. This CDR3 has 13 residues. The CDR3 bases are TGTGCCAGCAGCCAAGGTGTAGGGGCCGAGCAGTACTTC. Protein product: CASSQGVGAEQYF.

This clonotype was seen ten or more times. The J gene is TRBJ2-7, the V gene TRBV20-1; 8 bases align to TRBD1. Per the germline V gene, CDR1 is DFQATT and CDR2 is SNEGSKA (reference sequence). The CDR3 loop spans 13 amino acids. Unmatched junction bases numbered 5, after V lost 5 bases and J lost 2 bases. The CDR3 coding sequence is TGCAGTGCTCACGGACAGGGAACCTACGAGCAGTACTTC. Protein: CSAHGQGTYEQYF.

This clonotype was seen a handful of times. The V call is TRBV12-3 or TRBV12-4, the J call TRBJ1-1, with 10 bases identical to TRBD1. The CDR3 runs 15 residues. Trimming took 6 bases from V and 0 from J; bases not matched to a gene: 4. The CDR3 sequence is CASRWTGGVNTEAFF. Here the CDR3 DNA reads TGTGCCAGCAGATGGACAGGGGGGGTGAACACTGAAGCTTTCTTT.

The CDR3 nucleotides read TGTGCCAGCTCACCACGGGGAAACACCATATATTTT. It is translated as CASSPRGNTIYF. The chain joins TRBV18 to TRBJ1-3; D uncertain. CDR1 and CDR2 from the germline V gene are KGHSH and LQKENI. V lost 1 base and J lost 4, with 2 bases in between. This CDR3 has 12 amino acids. Variable domain in full (rest from reference TRBV18 and TRBJ1-3): NAGVMQNPRHLVRRRGQEARLRCSPMKGHSHVYWYRQLPEEGLKFMVYLQKENIIDESGMPKERFSAEFPKEGPSILRIQQVVRGDSAAYFCASSPRGNTIYFGEGSWLTVV.

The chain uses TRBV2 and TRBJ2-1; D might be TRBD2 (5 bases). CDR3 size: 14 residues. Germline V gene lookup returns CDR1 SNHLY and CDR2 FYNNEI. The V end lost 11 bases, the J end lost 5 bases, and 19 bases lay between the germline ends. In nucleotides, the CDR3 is TGTGCCCGCTGTTTAGCGAGGGCGGACAATGAGCAGTTCTTC. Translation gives CARCLARADNEQFF.

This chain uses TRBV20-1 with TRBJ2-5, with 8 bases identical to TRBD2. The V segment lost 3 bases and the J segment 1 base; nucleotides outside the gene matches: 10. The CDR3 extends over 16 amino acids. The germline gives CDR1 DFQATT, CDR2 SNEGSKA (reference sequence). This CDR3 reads CSASGRGLAGQETQYF. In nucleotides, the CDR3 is TGCAGTGCTAGCGGGCGCGGGCTAGCGGGCCAAGAGACCCAGTACTTC.

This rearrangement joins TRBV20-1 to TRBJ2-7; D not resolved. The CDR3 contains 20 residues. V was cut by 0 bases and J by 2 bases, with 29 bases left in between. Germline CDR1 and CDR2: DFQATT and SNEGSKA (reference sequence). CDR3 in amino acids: CSARDPEAPHLRGRTYEQYF. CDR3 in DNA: TGCAGTGCTAGAGATCCTGAAGCGCCCCACCTGCGTGGACGGACCTACGAGCAGTACTTC.

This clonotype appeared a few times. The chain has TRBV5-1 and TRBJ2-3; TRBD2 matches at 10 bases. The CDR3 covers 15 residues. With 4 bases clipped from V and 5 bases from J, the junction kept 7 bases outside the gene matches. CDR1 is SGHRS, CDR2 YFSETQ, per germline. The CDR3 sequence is CASSVTSGNGDTQYF. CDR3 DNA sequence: TGCGCCAGCAGCGTCACTAGCGGGAATGGAGATACGCAGTATTTT.

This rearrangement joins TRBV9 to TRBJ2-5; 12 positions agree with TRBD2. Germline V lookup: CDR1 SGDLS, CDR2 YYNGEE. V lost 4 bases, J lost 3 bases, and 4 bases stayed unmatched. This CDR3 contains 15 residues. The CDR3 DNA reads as TGTGCCAGCAGCCCCTGGACTAGCGGGAAAGAGACCCAGTACTTC. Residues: CASSPWTSGKETQYF.

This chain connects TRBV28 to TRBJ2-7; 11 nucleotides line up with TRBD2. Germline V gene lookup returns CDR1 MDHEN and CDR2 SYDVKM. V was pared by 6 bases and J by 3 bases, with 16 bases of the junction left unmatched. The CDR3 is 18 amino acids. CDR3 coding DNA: TGTGCCAGCAGGTACACTAGCGGGAGTTCTTTAAACCTCTACGAGCAGTACTTC. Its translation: CASRYTSGSSLNLYEQYF.

CDR3 protein: CASSLGDVFAGGTDTQYF. As DNA, the CDR3 is TGCGCCAGCAGCTTGGGGGACGTCTTCGCGGGAGGTACAGATACGCAGTATTTT. The genes are TRBV5-1 and TRBJ2-3, with 8 bases that match TRBD2. There are 18 residues in the CDR3. Looked up from germline, CDR1 is SGHRS and CDR2 is YFSETQ. The V gene end was trimmed by 0 bases and the J gene end by 3 bases; junction bases not matched to a gene: 12.

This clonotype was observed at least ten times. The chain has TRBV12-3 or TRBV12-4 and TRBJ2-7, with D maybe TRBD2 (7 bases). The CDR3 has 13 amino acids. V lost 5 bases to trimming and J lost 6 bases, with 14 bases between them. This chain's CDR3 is CASSPTGRGEQYF. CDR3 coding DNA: TGTGCCAGCAGTCCCACAGGGAGGGGCGAGCAGTACTTC.